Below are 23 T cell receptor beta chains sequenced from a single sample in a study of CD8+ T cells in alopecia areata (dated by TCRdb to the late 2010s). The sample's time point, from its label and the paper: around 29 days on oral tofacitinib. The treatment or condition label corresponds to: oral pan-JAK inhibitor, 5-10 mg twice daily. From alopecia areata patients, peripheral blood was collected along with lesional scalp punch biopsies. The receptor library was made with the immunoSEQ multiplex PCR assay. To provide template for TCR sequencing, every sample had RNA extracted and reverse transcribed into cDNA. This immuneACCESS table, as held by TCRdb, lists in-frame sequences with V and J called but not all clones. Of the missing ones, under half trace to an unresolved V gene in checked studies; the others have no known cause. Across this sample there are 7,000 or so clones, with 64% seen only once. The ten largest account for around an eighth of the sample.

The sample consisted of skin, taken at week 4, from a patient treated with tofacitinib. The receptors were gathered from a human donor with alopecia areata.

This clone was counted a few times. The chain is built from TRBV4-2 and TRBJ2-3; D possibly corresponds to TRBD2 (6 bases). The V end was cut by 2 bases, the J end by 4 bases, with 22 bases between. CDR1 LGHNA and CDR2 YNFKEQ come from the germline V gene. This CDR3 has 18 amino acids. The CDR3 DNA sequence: TGTGCCAGCAGCCAACGTTCCCTGGGGGGAACTAGGGCAGATACGCAGTATTTT. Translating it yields CASSQRSLGGTRADTQYF.

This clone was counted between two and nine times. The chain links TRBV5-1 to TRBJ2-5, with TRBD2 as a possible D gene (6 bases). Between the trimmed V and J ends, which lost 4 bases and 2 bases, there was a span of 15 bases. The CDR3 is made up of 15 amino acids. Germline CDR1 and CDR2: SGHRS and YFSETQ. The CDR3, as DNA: TGCGCCAGCAGCCCGGGAGTCGTGGGGCAAGAGACCCAGTACTTC. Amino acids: CASSPGVVGQETQYF.

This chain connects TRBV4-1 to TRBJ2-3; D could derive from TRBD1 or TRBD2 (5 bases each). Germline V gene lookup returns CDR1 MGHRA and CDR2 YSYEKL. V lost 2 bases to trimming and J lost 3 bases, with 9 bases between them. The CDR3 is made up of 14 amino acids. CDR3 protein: CASSQSWGTDTQYF. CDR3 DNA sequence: TGCGCCAGCAGCCAAAGCTGGGGGACAGATACGCAGTATTTT.

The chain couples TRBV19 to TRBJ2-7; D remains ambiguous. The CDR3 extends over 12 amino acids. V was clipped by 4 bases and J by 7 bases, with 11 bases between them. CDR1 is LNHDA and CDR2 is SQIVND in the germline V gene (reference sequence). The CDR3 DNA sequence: TGTGCCAGTAGTACCGGACCGGGTGAGCAGTACTTC. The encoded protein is CASSTGPGEQYF.

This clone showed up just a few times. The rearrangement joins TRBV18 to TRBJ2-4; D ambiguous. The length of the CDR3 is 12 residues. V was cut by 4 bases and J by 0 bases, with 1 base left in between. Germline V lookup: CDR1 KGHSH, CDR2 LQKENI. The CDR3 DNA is TGTGCCAGCTCACTAGCCAAAAACATTCAGTACTTC. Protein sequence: CASSLAKNIQYF.

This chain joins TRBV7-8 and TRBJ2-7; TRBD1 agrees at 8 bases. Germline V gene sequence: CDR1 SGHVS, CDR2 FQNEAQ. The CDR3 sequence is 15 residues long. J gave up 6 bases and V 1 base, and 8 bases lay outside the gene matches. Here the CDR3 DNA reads TGTGCCAGCAGCTTAGGCGACAGGGGCATAGGCGAGCAGTACTTC. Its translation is CASSLGDRGIGEQYF.

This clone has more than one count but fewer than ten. The DNA for the CDR3 is TGTGCCAGCAGGGGGACCCCGTCCTACGAGCAGTACTTC. It encodes CASRGTPSYEQYF. This chain uses TRBV6-6 with TRBJ2-7; tentatively, D is TRBD1 or TRBD2 (5 bases each). The V gene lost 6 bases and the J gene lost 1 base, with 10 bases spanning the gap. Germline values: CDR1 MNHNY, CDR2 SVGAGI (reference sequence). The CDR3 spans 13 residues.

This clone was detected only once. The CDR3 DNA reads as TGTGCCAGTAGTATTTCTACCGGGACAGGGACTGGAAACACCATATATTTT. It translates to CASSISTGTGTGNTIYF. This chain uses TRBV19 with TRBJ1-3; 9 bases are a match to TRBD1. The trim removed 3 bases at V and 2 bases at J, leaving 8 bases unmatched. The CDR3 has 17 amino acids. Germline CDR1 LNHDA, CDR2 SQIVND (reference sequence).

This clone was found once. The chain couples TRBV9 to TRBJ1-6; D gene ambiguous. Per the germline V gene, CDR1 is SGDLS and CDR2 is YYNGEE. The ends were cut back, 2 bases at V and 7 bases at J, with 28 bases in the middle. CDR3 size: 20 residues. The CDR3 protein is CASSVGEDGLELLPNSPLHF. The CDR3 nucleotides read TGTGCCAGCAGCGTCGGGGAGGACGGCCTTGAGCTCCTACCCAATTCACCCCTCCACTTT.

The CDR3 DNA follows: TGTGCCAGCAGCGTAGTGCTCAATTCACCCCTCCACTTT. Translated, it gives CASSVVLNSPLHF. The chain combines TRBV9 with TRBJ1-6; D remains unclear. Between the trimmed V and J ends, which lost 0 bases and 7 bases, there was a span of 5 bases. The CDR3 has 13 residues. Germline V gives CDR1 SGDLS, CDR2 YYNGEE.

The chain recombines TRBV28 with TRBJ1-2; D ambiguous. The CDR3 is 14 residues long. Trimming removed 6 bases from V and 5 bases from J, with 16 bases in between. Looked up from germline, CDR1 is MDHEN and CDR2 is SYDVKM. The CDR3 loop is CASRSTGVSYGYTF. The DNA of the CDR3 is TGTGCCAGCAGGTCTACCGGGGTCTCATATGGCTACACCTTC.

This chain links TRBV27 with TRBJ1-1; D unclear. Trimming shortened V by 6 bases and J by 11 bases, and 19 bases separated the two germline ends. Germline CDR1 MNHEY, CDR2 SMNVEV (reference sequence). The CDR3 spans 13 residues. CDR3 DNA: TGTGCCAGCAGGGTTAACCGGTGGGCGTATGCTTTCTTT. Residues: CASRVNRWAYAFF.

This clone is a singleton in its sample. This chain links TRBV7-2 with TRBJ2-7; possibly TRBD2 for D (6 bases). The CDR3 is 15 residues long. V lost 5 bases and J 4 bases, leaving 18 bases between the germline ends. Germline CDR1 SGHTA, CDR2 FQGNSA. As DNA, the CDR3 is TGTGCCAGCAGCCCGGGGCTGGGACTTATGTACGAGCAGTACTTC. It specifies CASSPGLGLMYEQYF.

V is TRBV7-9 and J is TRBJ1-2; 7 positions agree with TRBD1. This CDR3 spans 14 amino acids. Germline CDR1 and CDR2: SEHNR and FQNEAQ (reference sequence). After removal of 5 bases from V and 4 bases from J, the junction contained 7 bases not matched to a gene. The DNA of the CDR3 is TGTGCCAGCAGCCGAAGGGACAGCCCCTATGGCTACACCTTC. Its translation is CASSRRDSPYGYTF.

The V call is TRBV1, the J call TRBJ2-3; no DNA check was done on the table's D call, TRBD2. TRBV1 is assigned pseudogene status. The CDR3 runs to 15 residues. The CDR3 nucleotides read TGCACCAGCAGCCAAGAGAGCGGGAACACAGATACGCAGTATTTT. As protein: CTSSQESGNTDTQYF.

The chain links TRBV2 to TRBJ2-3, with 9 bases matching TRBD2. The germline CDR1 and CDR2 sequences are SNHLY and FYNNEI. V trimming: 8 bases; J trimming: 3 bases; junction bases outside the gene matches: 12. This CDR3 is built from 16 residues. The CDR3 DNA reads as TGTGCCAGCCGGGAGATGGCGGGGGGGCTGACAGATACGCAGTATTTT. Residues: CASREMAGGLTDTQYF.

The CDR3 protein is CASSSQGKTEAFF. DNA of the CDR3: TGTGCCAGCAGCTCACAGGGGAAAACTGAAGCTTTCTTT. The chain carries TRBV7-3 and TRBJ1-1; 7 positions agree with TRBD1. Germline lookup yields CDR1 SGHTA and CDR2 FQGTGA. The length of the CDR3 is 13 residues. V was pared by 4 bases and J by 5 bases, with 4 bases of the junction left unmatched.

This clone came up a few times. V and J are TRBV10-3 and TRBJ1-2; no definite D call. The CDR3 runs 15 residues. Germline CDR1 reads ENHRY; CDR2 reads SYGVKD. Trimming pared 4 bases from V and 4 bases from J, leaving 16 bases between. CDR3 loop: CAISVNGREVYGYTF. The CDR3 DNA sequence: TGTGCCATCAGTGTTAATGGACGGGAGGTCTATGGCTACACCTTC.

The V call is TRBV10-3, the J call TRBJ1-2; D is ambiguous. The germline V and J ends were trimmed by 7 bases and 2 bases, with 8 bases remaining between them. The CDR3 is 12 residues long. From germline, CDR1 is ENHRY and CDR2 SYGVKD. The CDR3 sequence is CAITSGNYGYTF. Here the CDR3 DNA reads TGTGCCATCACCAGCGGAAACTATGGCTACACCTTC.

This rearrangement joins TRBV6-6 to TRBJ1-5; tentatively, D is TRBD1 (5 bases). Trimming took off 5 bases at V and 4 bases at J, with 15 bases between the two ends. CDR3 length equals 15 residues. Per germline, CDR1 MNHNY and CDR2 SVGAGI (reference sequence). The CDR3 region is CASSTGGTANQPQHF. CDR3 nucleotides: TGTGCCAGCAGTACCGGGGGGACGGCGAATCAGCCCCAGCATTTT.

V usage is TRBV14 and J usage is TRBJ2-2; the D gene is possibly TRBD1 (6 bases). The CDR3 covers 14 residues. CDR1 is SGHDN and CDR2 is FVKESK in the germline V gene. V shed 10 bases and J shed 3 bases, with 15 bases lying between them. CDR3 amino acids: CATGDRTYTGELFF. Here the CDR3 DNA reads TGTGCCACAGGAGACAGGACCTACACCGGGGAGCTGTTTTTT.

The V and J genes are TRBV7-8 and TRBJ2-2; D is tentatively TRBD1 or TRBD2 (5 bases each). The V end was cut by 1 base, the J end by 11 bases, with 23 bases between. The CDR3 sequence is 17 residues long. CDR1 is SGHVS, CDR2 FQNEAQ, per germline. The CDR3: CASSLEGVLSPGLELFF. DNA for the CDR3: TGTGCCAGCAGCTTAGAAGGGGTCCTTTCACCGGGGCTCGAGCTGTTTTTT.

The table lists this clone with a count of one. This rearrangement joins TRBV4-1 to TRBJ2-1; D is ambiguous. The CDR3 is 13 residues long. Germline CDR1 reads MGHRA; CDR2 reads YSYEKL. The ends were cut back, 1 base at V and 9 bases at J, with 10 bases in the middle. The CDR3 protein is CASSQGQVVEQFF. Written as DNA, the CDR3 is TGCGCCAGCAGCCAAGGCCAAGTAGTTGAGCAGTTCTTC.